The clone carrying this TCR beta chain was found a few times. What it binds is not known. The time point was: cycle 4 day 1 (C4D1), after 6 weeks of nivolumab. Each and every patient relapsed after autologous stem cell transplantation, and patients got differing brentuximab vedotin exposure. Each best response was a complete response, a partial response or progressive disease. The CDR3 spans 15 residues. Trimming removed 6 bases from V and 4 bases from J, with 18 bases in between. CDR1 and CDR2 from the germline V gene are MRHNA and SNTAGT. The sample comes from a study of PD-1 blockade in classical Hodgkin lymphoma. Study information: Every 2 weeks, patients got 3 mg/kg intravenous nivolumab.

Generated by immunoSEQ multiplex PCR, the TCRdb table keeps only in-frame clones and is missing some. The data show some 96,000 clones, approximately 94% seen once. General study results and limits: Patients who began taking nivolumab under 1 year after ASCT were left out.

The chain joins TRBV6-4 to TRBJ1-2; D possibly corresponds to TRBD1 (6 bases). Sequencing used peripheral blood mononuclear cells (PBMCs), obtained before the fourth cycle of nivolumab. This TCR derives from a human donor with classical Hodgkin lymphoma. CDR3 nucleotide sequence: TGTGCCAGCAGCCATAACCCGGAGGGGGGCTATGGCTACACCTTC. The encoded protein is CASSHNPEGGYGYTF.